This T cell receptor beta chain was profiled in a study of blood T cell repertoires in COVID-19. Assay used: immunoSEQ multiplex PCR; TCRdb lists only in-frame clones, some missing. In the table there are some 98,000 clones, less than 85% of which are singletons. This sequence was found in a man in his 70s with active or convalescent COVID-19. The specimen sequenced was peripheral blood.

CDR3 DNA: TGTGCCAGCAGCCAAGGGGGTACATCGAACACTGAAGCTTTCTTT. Translating it yields CASSQGGTSNTEAFF. The chain links TRBV11-3 to TRBJ1-1, with D tentatively TRBD1 (6 bases). This CDR3 contains 15 residues. Trimming pared 5 bases from V and 1 base from J, leaving 14 bases between. Germline V gives CDR1 SGHNT, CDR2 YENEEA.